This TCR beta chain was identified in a study of blood T cell repertoires in COVID-19. Study background: Specimens from acute and convalescent COVID-19 originated in the United States, Italy and Spain.

In the authors' methods: The assay estimated nucleated cells by amplifying reference gene primers. Profiled with immunoSEQ multiplex PCR; TCRdb holds only in-frame clones, not every one. V and J calls and clone size are as listed in that table; D and trimming were resolved from the DNA. Of about 160,000 clones listed, more than 75% are singletons. CDR3 length: 14 amino acids. V was trimmed by 3 bases and J by 4 bases, leaving 12 bases between them. Germline CDR1 MNHEY, CDR2 SVGAGI. The genes are TRBV6-5 and TRBJ1-1; maybe TRBD1 (6 bases). The sequencing sample was made of peripheral blood. The receptor was isolated from a woman between 45 and 65 years old with COVID-19, enrolled during active disease. The CDR3 region has the DNA TGTGCCAGCAGTTATGGGCAGGGGACCACTGAAGCTTTCTTT. Amino acids: CASSYGQGTTEAFF.